Listed below are T cell receptor beta chains from one sample, sequenced in a study of breast tumors, draining lymph nodes, adjacent tissues. TCRdb reprocessed the multiplex PCR reads via MiXCR and lists one record per CDR3 protein. The sample shows 150,000 to 250,000 distinct CDR3 sequences, approximately 33% of them seen only once. Sequencing was performed on axillary lymph node tissue. The receptors shown here come from a female donor with breast cancer. Some clones in this sample may be carry-over from other donors' samples. Each CDR3 is given with its conserved first and last residue. D genes are given only for firm matches. Some rows mark clone size as missing; the rest say once, few, many or name a class of expanded clone.

TRBJ1-2 | TRBV6-5 | 14 | many | TRBD1 | CASSSPGTENGYTF | TGTGCCAGCAGTTCTCCCGGGACAGAAAATGGCTACACCTTC
TRBJ1-2 | TRBV6-5 | 13 | many | - | CASSYDRILGYTF | TGTGCCAGCAGTTATGATCGAATATTGGGCTACACCTTC
TRBJ2-5 | TRBV5-1 | 14 | many | TRBD1 | CASSSAGGGETQYF | TGCGCCAGCAGCTCCGCAGGGGGCGGGGAGACCCAGTACTTC
TRBJ2-7 | TRBV12-3/TRBV12-4 | 14 | many | TRBD1 | CASSRAGGWYEQYF | TGTGCCAGCAGCCGTGCAGGGGGTTGGTACGAGCAGTACTTC
TRBJ1-1 | TRBV5-1 | 16 | - | - | CASSLRTGTVNTEAFF | TGCGCCAGCAGCTTGAGAACAGGGACGGTGAACACTGAAGCTTTCTTT
TRBJ1-2 | TRBV20-1 | 12 | - | - | CSARRGIYGSTF | TGCAGTGCTAGAAGGGGGATCTATGGCTCCACCTTC
TRBJ1-4 | TRBV29-1 | 11 | - | - | CSVEGPIQLFF | TGCAGCGTTGAGGGGCCTATCCAACTGTTTTTT
TRBJ2-5 | TRBV4-2 | 14 | many | TRBD2 | CASSYSGGQETQYF | TGTGCCAGCAGCTATAGCGGGGGACAAGAGACCCAGTACTTC
TRBJ2-1 | TRBV27 | 15 | few | - | CASSNPKFSYNEQFF | TGTGCCAGCAGTAATCCTAAATTCTCCTACAATGAGCAGTTCTTC
TRBJ2-1 | TRBV15 | 18 | - | - | CATSSPRGTDSTYNEQFF | TGTGCCACCAGCAGCCCCAGGGGAACGGACAGCACCTACAATGAGCAGTTCTTC
TRBJ2-5 | TRBV5-1 | 11 | - | TRBD2 | CASSPGGAHYF | TGCGCCAGCAGCCCGGGGGGGGCTCACTACTTC
TRBJ1-2 | TRBV30 | 13 | many | - | CAWSGGDYYGYTF | TGTGCCTGGAGTGGGGGGGATTACTATGGCTACACCTTC
TRBJ1-2 | TRBV6-2/TRBV6-3 | 14 | - | - | CASSYSGGRYGYTF | TGTGCCAGCAGTTACTCAGGGGGTCGGTATGGCTACACCTTC
TRBJ1-4 | TRBV5-6 | 15 | many | TRBD1 | CASSLGWTGHEKLFF | TGTGCCAGCAGCTTGGGCTGGACAGGGCACGAAAAACTGTTTTTT
TRBJ1-3 | TRBV4-2 | 18 | many | - | CASSKADVGVWGANTIYF | TGTGCCAGCAGCAAAGCAGATGTGGGAGTGTGGGGGGCCAACACCATATATTTT
TRBJ1-2 | TRBV20-1 | 14 | many | - | CSASTGFSDYGYTF | TGCAGTGCTTCGACAGGATTTTCGGACTATGGCTACACCTTC
TRBJ2-5 | TRBV25-1 | 15 | many | TRBD2 | CASSYGTSGGETQYF | TGTGCCAGCAGTTACGGGACTAGCGGGGGAGAGACCCAGTACTTC
TRBJ2-7 | TRBV6-6 | 15 | many | - | CASSHSIYGSYEQYF | TGTGCCAGCAGTCACTCGATTTACGGCTCCTACGAGCAGTACTTC
TRBJ1-6 | TRBV29-1 | 13 | once | - | CSVAGQYNSPLHF | TGCAGCGTTGCCGGACAGTATAATTCACCCCTCCACTTT
TRBJ2-1 | TRBV11-2 | 15 | many | TRBD2 | CASTLPSGGYNEQFF | TGTGCCAGCACTTTACCTAGCGGGGGATACAATGAGCAGTTCTTC
TRBJ2-1 | TRBV20-1 | 17 | few | - | CSASSRRERPSYNEQFF | TGCAGTGCTAGCAGTCGCCGGGAGCGCCCCTCCTACAATGAGCAGTTCTTC
TRBJ1-2 | TRBV27 | 15 | many | TRBD1 | CASSTPGQGVYGYTF | TGTGCCAGCAGTACGCCGGGACAGGGAGTCTATGGCTACACCTTC
TRBJ2-3 | TRBV2 | 14 | - | TRBD1 | CASLAGGSPDTQYF | TGTGCCAGCTTGGCAGGGGGCAGCCCAGATACGCAGTATTTT
TRBJ2-7 | TRBV2 | 13 | many | TRBD2 | CASSVSGGYEQYF | TGTGCCAGCAGTGTTTCGGGGGGCTACGAGCAGTACTTC
TRBJ2-4 | TRBV6-1 | 15 | - | - | CASSDRFLAKNIQYF | TGTGCCAGCAGTGACAGGTTTCTGGCCAAAAACATTCAGTACTTC
TRBJ2-7 | TRBV27 | 14 | many | - | CASTRLGGPYEQYF | TGTGCCAGCACGCGCCTCGGGGGACCCTACGAGCAGTACTTC
TRBJ2-1 | TRBV7-6 | 13 | many | - | CASSLSWLNEQFF | TGTGCCAGCAGCTTATCATGGCTCAATGAGCAGTTCTTC
TRBJ2-5 | TRBV5-1 | 10 | - | - | CASSGQPQYF | TGCGCCAGCAGTGGGCAGCCCCAGTACTTC
TRBJ1-1 | TRBV5-1 | 14 | few | TRBD1 | CASSLVSGQGRAFF | TGCGCCAGCAGCTTGGTATCCGGACAGGGTAGGGCTTTCTTT
TRBJ2-3 | TRBV15 | 15 | many | - | CATSRALGISDTQYF | TGTGCCACCAGCAGGGCACTGGGAATTTCAGATACGCAGTATTTT
TRBJ2-3 | TRBV5-5 | 16 | - | TRBD2 | CASSFLISGIKNTQYF | TGTGCCAGCAGCTTCTTGATTAGCGGGATAAAAAATACGCAGTATTTT
TRBJ2-3 | TRBV7-8 | 15 | many | TRBD2 | CASSRRGGSTDTQYF | TGTGCCAGCAGCCGCCGGGGGGGGAGCACAGATACGCAGTATTTT
TRBJ2-1 | TRBV18 | 13 | many | TRBD1 | CASSGQEGNEQFF | TGTGCCAGCTCGGGACAGGAGGGGAATGAGCAGTTCTTC
TRBJ2-1 | TRBV6-6 | 15 | few | - | CASSHAFDVNNEQFF | TGTGCCAGCAGTCACGCCTTCGACGTCAACAATGAGCAGTTCTTC
TRBJ2-1 | TRBV6-5 | 16 | few | TRBD1 | CASLPRRDRGANEQFF | TGTGCCAGCCTCCCACGGCGGGACAGGGGCGCCAATGAGCAGTTCTTC
TRBJ1-1 | TRBV5-1 | 16 | - | TRBD1 | CASSLAGQGLNTEAFF | TGCGCCAGCAGCTTGGCCGGACAGGGGCTGAACACTGAAGCTTTCTTT
TRBJ1-5 | TRBV20-1 | 13 | - | - | CSVGTKHSQPQHF | TGCAGTGTTGGGACAAAGCATAGTCAGCCCCAGCATTTT
TRBJ1-2 | TRBV5-6 | 13 | few | - | CASRGARNYGYTF | TGTGCCAGCAGGGGCGCCCGGAACTATGGCTACACCTTC
TRBJ2-1 | TRBV7-3 | 14 | many | TRBD2 | CASSYSGSYNEQSF | TGTGCCAGCAGCTATAGCGGGTCATACAATGAGCAGTCCTTC
TRBJ2-5 | TRBV7-2 | 15 | many | TRBD2 | CASSPGLAGVETQHF | TGTGCCAGCAGCCCGGGACTAGCGGGGGTTGAGACCCAGCACTTC
TRBJ2-3 | TRBV3-1 | 12 | many | - | CASSQVADTQYF | TGTGCCAGCAGCCAAGTGGCCGATACGCAGTATTTT
TRBJ2-7 | TRBV27 | 14 | many | - | CASSLLAGDYEQYF | TGTGCCAGCAGTTTATTGGCAGGGGACTACGAGCAGTACTTC
TRBJ2-1 | TRBV11-1 | 16 | many | TRBD2 | CASSLRGRSGHNEQFF | TGTGCCAGCAGCTTACGCGGGAGATCCGGGCACAATGAGCAGTTCTTC
TRBJ2-7 | TRBV3-2 | 14 | many | - | CASSQVRGTYEQYF | TGTGCCAGCAGCCAAGTCCGGGGAACCTACGAGCAGTACTTC
TRBJ2-5 | TRBV7-2 | 16 | - | TRBD1 | CASSSGTGGVQETQYF | TGTGCCAGCAGCTCAGGGACAGGGGGGGTCCAAGAGACCCAGTACTTC
TRBJ2-5 | TRBV5-5 | 17 | many | TRBD2 | CASSAQLAGAPQETQYF | TGTGCCAGCAGCGCACAGTTAGCGGGAGCCCCCCAAGAGACCCAGTACTTC
TRBJ1-4 | TRBV5-4 | 15 | many | - | CASSSNQARPRKLFF | TGTGCCAGCAGTTCAAACCAGGCCCGTCCTAGAAAACTGTTTTTT
TRBJ2-2 | TRBV20-1 | 14 | once | - | CGARTQLNTGELFF | TGCGGTGCTAGAACACAACTGAACACCGGTGAGCTGTTTTTT
TRBJ1-5 | TRBV3-1 | 15 | many | TRBD1 | CASSHSGTGSQPQHF | TGTGCCAGCAGCCATTCCGGGACAGGGAGTCAGCCCCAGCATTTT
TRBJ2-5 | TRBV5-1 | 18 | - | TRBD1 | CASSPGQGRTDTQETQYF | TGCGCCAGCAGCCCTGGACAGGGAAGGACAGATACCCAAGAGACCCAGTACTTC
TRBJ1-6 | TRBV5-1 | 17 | many | TRBD1 | CASSSTGSKSYNSPLHF | TGCGCCAGCAGCTCGACAGGGAGCAAGTCCTATAATTCACCCCTCCACTTT
TRBJ2-2 | TRBV3-2 | 17 | - | - | CASSQDQRAAGTGELFF | TGTGCCAGCAGCCAAGATCAACGGGCGGCGGGCACCGGGGAGCTGTTTTTT
TRBJ2-5 | TRBV6-5 | 13 | few | - | CASSANLRETQYF | TGTGCCAGCAGTGCCAACCTCCGAGAGACCCAGTACTTC
TRBJ2-1 | TRBV20-1 | 14 | many | - | CSASLDYLGNEQFF | TGCAGTGCTAGCCTGGACTACCTGGGCAATGAGCAGTTCTTC
TRBJ2-2 | TRBV30 | 14 | many | TRBD1 | CAWGGQGNTGELFF | TGTGCCTGGGGTGGACAGGGGAACACCGGGGAGCTGTTTTTT
TRBJ1-6 | TRBV28 | 15 | - | TRBD1 | CASRTVTGNNSPLHF | TGTGCCAGCAGGACCGTGACAGGGAATAACTCACCCCTCCACTTT